This is a list of T cell receptor beta chains from one sample in a study of blood T cell repertoires in COVID-19. TCRdb keeps only in-frame clones here, not all; method: immunoSEQ multiplex PCR. This sample has about 120,000 clones, with roughly 75% found just once. Material: peripheral blood. The receptor set was obtained from a man in his sixties with active or convalescent COVID-19. CDR3s include the opening cysteine and the closing phenylalanine or tryptophan. D genes are given only for firm matches.

.	TRBV18	TRBJ1-4	15	TGTGCCAGCTCACCCGCGGACAGACCTAATGAAAAACTGTTTTTT	CASSPADRPNEKLFF
.	TRBV6-4	TRBJ1-4	15	TGTGCCAGTACTAGCCCGGGACGGTTGAATGAAAAACTGTTTTTT	CASTSPGRLNEKLFF
.	TRBV27	TRBJ2-3	15	TGTGCCAGCAGTACCTTGGACTCCCTCAGAGATACGCAGTATTTT	CASSTLDSLRDTQYF
.	TRBV7-2	TRBJ1-2	14	TGTGCCAGCAGCTTAGGTCTCCAGGTTAAACGCTACACCTTC	CASSLGLQVKRYTF
.	TRBV11-2	TRBJ2-1	13	TGTGCCAGCAGCTTAGATACCCGGAATGAGCAGTTCTTC	CASSLDTRNEQFF
TRBD2	TRBV19	TRBJ2-1	16	TGTGCCAGTAGCCGAGGGGGGCGGGAGGCTGTCTATGAGCAGTTCTTC	CASSRGGREAVYEQFF
TRBD2	TRBV7-6	TRBJ2-2	15	TGTGCCAGCAGCCTCCGAAGCGGGGCTGGCGGGGAGCTGTTTTTT	CASSLRSGAGGELFF
TRBD1	TRBV24-1	TRBJ2-5	15	TGTGCCACCAGTGATTGGGGACAGGGGAAGGAGACCCAGTACTTC	CATSDWGQGKETQYF
.	TRBV2	TRBJ1-1	14	TGTGCCAGCAGTGAACAGGGCCGGAACACTGAAGCTTTCTTT	CASSEQGRNTEAFF
.	TRBV7-2	TRBJ2-3	15	TGTGCCAGCAGCTCCACGCTTGGAACCGGAGCTACGCAGTATTTT	CASSSTLGTGATQYF
.	TRBV2	TRBJ1-1	13	TGTGCCAGCAGTTTCTTAGGGGGAGCTGAAGCTTTCTTT	CASSFLGGAEAFF
TRBD1	TRBV27	TRBJ1-1	13	TGTGCCAGCAGGGGACAGCCGAGGACTGAAGCTTTCTTT	CASRGQPRTEAFF
.	TRBV7-7	TRBJ2-7	13	TGTGCCAGCAGCTTATACCAGGGCTACGAGCAGTACTTC	CASSLYQGYEQYF
.	TRBV30	TRBJ1-1	14	TGTGCCTGGAGTCTAAAGGTCGAGGGCACTGAAGCTTTCTTT	CAWSLKVEGTEAFF
.	TRBV28	TRBJ2-7	15	TGTGCCAGCAGTTTGGACAGACGGGGTCCTAACGAGCAGTACTTC	CASSLDRRGPNEQYF
TRBD1	TRBV5-4	TRBJ2-7	15	TGTGCCAGCAACCTGAACAGGGGGCGAACGGGAGAGCAGTACTTC	CASNLNRGRTGEQYF